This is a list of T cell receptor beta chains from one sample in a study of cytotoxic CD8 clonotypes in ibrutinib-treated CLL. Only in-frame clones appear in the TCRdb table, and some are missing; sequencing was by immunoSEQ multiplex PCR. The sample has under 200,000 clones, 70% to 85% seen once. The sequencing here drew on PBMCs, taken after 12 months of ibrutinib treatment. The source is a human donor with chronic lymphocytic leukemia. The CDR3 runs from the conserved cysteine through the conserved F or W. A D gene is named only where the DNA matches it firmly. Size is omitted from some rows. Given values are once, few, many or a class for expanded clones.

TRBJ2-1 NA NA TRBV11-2 CASSRQGFLNEQFF TGTGCCAGCAGCCGCCAGGGTTTCTTGAATGAGCAGTTCTTC
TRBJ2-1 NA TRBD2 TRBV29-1 CSVLSPSGNEQFF TGCAGCGTTCTAAGCCCTAGCGGCAATGAGCAGTTCTTC
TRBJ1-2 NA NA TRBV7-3 CASSDSVSYGYTF TGTGCCAGCAGCGACAGCGTTTCCTATGGCTACACCTTC
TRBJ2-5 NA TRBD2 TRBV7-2 CASSLVASGGAGETQYF TGTGCCAGCAGCTTAGTGGCTAGCGGGGGGGCTGGGGAGACCCAGTACTTC
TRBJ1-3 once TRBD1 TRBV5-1 CASTTEGAAGNTIYF TGCGCCAGCACAACAGAGGGGGCCGCTGGAAACACCATATATTTT
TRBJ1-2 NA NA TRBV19 CASGRVGYGYTF TGTGCCAGTGGGCGGGTAGGCTATGGCTACACCTTC
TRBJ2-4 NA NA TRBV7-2 CASNPGTSSFQYF TGTGCCAGCAACCCCGGGACAAGTTCATTTCAGTACTTC
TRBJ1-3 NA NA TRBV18 CASSPSSSSGNTIYF TGTGCCAGCTCACCCTCTTCTAGCTCTGGAAACACCATATATTTT
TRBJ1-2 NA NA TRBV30 CAWSVSLGDGYGYTF TGTGCCTGGAGTGTATCTTTGGGTGACGGCTATGGCTACACCTTC
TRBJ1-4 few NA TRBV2 CANAPKGFTNEKLFF TGTGCCAACGCCCCCAAGGGTTTTACTAATGAAAAACTGTTTTTT
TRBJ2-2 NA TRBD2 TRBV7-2 CASSLMLTGGRYTGELFF TGTGCCAGCAGCCTGATGTTGACGGGAGGGCGGTACACCGGGGAGCTGTTTTTT
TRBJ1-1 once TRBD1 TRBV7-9 CASNPTGGNTEAFF TGTGCCAGCAACCCGACAGGGGGTAACACTGAAGCTTTCTTT
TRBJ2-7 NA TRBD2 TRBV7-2 CASSPLGTSGSSYEQYF TGTGCCAGCAGCCCTCTCGGGACTAGCGGTAGCTCCTACGAGCAGTACTTC
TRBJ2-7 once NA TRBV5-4 CASSLSGTSSYEQYF TGTGCCAGCAGCTTATCTGGGACAAGCTCCTACGAGCAGTACTTC
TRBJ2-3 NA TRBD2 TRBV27 CASSPRTSGDYTDTQYF TGTGCCAGCAGTCCCCGGACTAGCGGGGATTACACAGATACGCAGTATTTT
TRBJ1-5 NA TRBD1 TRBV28 CASSKDRDSNQPQHF TGTGCCAGCAGTAAGGACAGGGATAGCAATCAGCCCCAGCATTTT
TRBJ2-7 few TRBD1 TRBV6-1 CASSDRQGARDEQYF TGTGCCAGCAGTGACCGACAGGGGGCCAGGGACGAGCAGTACTTC
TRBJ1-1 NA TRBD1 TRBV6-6 CASSFRRGLTEAFF TGTGCCAGCAGTTTTAGGAGGGGGCTAACTGAAGCTTTCTTT
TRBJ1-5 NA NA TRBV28 CASSLQAGLLQHF TGTGCCAGCAGTTTACAGGCAGGTCTGCTCCAGCATTTT